Below, 3 T cell receptor beta chains from the same sample are listed, as sequenced in a study of cytomegalovirus exposure and HLA in healthy donors (dated by TCRdb to the late 2010s). The library was produced with the immunoSEQ multiplex PCR assay. The multiplex PCR relied on a mix of 60 forward primers for TCR Vbeta segments and 13 reverse primers for TCR Jbeta segments. Imported from immuneACCESS, the table was reduced by TCRdb to in-frame sequences with V and J called. These copies leave out some clones; in studies compared against another copy, an unresolved V gene accounts for under half, and the cause of the remainder is not known. The sample has approximately 170,000 clones on record, 65% to 85% of them singletons. Approximately 1.2% of the sample belongs to the ten largest clones. The sample comprised PBMCs. The receptors originated from a boy younger than 10 in good health and CMV-seronegative.

The chain couples TRBV4-1 to TRBJ1-6; possibly TRBD1 for D (6 bases). The germline V and J ends were trimmed by 4 bases and 7 bases, with 23 bases remaining between them. The CDR3 has 18 residues. Per germline, CDR1 MGHRA and CDR2 YSYEKL. The CDR3 region is CASSPSRQERGANSPLHF. In DNA form, the CDR3 reads TGCGCCAGCAGCCCATCCCGACAGGAAAGAGGGGCAAATTCACCCCTCCACTTT.

The chain is built from TRBV27 and TRBJ1-1, with 9 positions matching TRBD1. V was clipped by 4 bases and J by 5 bases; unmatched bases: 5. CDR1 is MNHEY and CDR2 is SMNVEV in the germline V gene (reference sequence). The CDR3 contains 14 residues. The CDR3 DNA is TGTGCCAGCAGTTCTAGACAGGGGGGAACTGAAGCTTTCTTT. Translating it yields CASSSRQGGTEAFF.

The V gene is TRBV27, the J gene TRBJ1-6, with TRBD1 matching 7 bases. Germline V gene lookup returns CDR1 MNHEY and CDR2 SMNVEV (reference sequence). This CDR3 region has 12 residues. The V gene end was trimmed by 4 bases and the J gene end by 9 bases; junction bases not matched to a gene: 0. CDR3 nucleotides: TGTGCCAGCAGTTACAGGGGTTCACCCCTCCACTTT. This codes for CASSYRGSPLHF.